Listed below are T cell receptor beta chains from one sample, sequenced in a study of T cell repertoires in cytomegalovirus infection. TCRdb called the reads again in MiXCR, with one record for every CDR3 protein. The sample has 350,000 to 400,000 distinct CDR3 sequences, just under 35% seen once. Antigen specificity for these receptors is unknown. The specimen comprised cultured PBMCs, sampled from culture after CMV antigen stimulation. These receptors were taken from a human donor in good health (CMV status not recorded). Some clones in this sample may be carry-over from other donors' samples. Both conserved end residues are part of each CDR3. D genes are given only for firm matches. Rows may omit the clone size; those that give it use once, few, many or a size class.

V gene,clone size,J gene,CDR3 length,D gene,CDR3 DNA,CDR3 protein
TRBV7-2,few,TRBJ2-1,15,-,TGTGCCAGCAGCCCTTGGGGACTGCCTCTCAATGAGCAGTTCTTC,CASSPWGLPLNEQFF
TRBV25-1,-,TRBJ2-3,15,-,TGTGCCAGCAGCAGAGCAACTCGGCCCACAGATACGCAGTATTTT,CASSRATRPTDTQYF
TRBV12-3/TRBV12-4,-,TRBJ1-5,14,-,TGTGCCAGCAGGGTGAGGAGTAGCAATCAGCCCCAGCATTTT,CASRVRSSNQPQHF
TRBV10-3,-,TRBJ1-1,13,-,TGTGCCATCAAAGAACAGCCTAACACTGAAGCTTTCTTT,CAIKEQPNTEAFF
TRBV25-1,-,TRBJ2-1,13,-,TGTGCCAGCAGCCCTGTGGGGCCTAATGAGCAGTTCTTC,CASSPVGPNEQFF
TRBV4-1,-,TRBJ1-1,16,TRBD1,TGCGCCAGCAGCCTTGGACAGGGGACAATGAACACTGAAGCTTTCTTT,CASSLGQGTMNTEAFF
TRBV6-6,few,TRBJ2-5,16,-,TGTGCCAGCAGTTACTCACGGGGTAATACTCAAGAGACCCAGTACTTC,CASSYSRGNTQETQYF
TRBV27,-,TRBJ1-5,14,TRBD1,TGTGCCAGCAGGGCCAGGGGGTCCGGTCAGCCCCAGCATTTT,CASRARGSGQPQHF
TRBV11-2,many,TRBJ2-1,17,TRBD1,TGTGCCAGCAGCTTATTAGGGGGAAGGGGGCGCGGAAATGAGCAGTTCTTC,CASSLLGGRGRGNEQFF
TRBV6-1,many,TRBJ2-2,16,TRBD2,TGTGCCAGCAGTGACTCTAGCGGGAGAATAACCGGGGAGCTGTTTTTT,CASSDSSGRITGELFF